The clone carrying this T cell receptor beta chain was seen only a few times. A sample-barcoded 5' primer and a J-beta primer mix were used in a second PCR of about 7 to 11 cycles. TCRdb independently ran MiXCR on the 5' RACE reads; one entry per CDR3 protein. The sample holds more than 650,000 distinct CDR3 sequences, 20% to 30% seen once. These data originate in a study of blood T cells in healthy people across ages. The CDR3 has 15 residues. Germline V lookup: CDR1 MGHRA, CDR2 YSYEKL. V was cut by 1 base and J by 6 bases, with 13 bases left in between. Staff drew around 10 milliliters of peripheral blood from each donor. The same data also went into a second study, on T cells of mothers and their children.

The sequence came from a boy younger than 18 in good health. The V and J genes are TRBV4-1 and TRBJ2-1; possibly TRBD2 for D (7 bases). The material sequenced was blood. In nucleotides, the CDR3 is TGCGCCAGCAGCCAAGCGGGGGGCCGGGGCAATGAGCAGTTCTTC. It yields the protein CASSQAGGRGNEQFF.